The 13 T cell receptor beta chains presented below share a single source sample, sequenced in a study of CXCR4 blockade with PD-1 therapy in pancreatic cancer. Generated by immunoSEQ multiplex PCR, the TCRdb table keeps only in-frame clones and is missing some. In the table there are 3,600 or so clones, 35% to 45% of which are singletons. Material: tumor tissue. The origin of the receptors is a human donor with pancreatic ductal adenocarcinoma.

This clone has only a few counts. V is TRBV5-1 and J is TRBJ1-3; D perhaps matches TRBD1 (5 bases). In germline, CDR1 is SGHRS, CDR2 YFSETQ. The CDR3 spans 15 residues. Trimming took off 5 bases at V and 4 bases at J, with 16 bases between the two ends. CDR3 in DNA: TGCGCCAGCAGTCACATACAGGAAGAAGGAAACACCATATATTTT. Its protein product is CASSHIQEEGNTIYF.

This clone is classed as hyperexpanded. The V call is TRBV11-3, the J call TRBJ2-1; 11 nucleotides align to TRBD1. The CDR3 contains 15 residues. Germline-derived CDR1 and CDR2 are SGHNT and YENEEA. V lost 5 bases, J lost 3 bases, and 3 bases stayed unmatched. CDR3 sequence (DNA): TGTGCCAGCAGCGCGGGGACAGGGGGCTACAATGAGCAGTTCTTC. It encodes CASSAGTGGYNEQFF.

CDR3: CASSIGSKRTGELFF. The CDR3 DNA reads as TGTGCCAGTAGTATCGGGTCAAAGAGGACCGGGGAGCTGTTTTTT. The rearrangement links TRBV19 to TRBJ2-2, with D hard to call. Germline CDR1 reads LNHDA; CDR2 reads SQIVND (reference sequence). Trimming took off 3 bases at V and 5 bases at J, with 13 bases between the two ends. The CDR3 has 15 amino acids.

This chain joins TRBV9 and TRBJ1-1; D perhaps matches TRBD1 (5 bases). Germline loops: CDR1 SGDLS, CDR2 YYNGEE. The V end lost 5 bases, the J end lost 3 bases, and 11 bases lay between the germline ends. The CDR3 consists of 13 residues. The CDR3 spells CASSPTEDTEAFF. CDR3 DNA: TGTGCCAGCAGTCCGACAGAAGACACTGAAGCTTTCTTT.

This clone was seen only a few times. The rearrangement uses TRBV18 and TRBJ1-6; a weak D match, TRBD1 (5 bases). CDR1 and CDR2 from the germline V gene are KGHSH and LQKENI. V dropped 3 bases and J dropped 8 bases, with 14 bases sitting between them. CDR3 length: 15 amino acids. The CDR3, as DNA: TGTGCCAGCTCACCCCACCTCGGGGGGGATTCACCCCTCCACTTT. It codes for CASSPHLGGDSPLHF.

The V call is TRBV10-2, the J call TRBJ1-1, with D perhaps TRBD1 (5 bases). This CDR3 contains 16 residues. Trimming pared 3 bases from V and 3 bases from J, leaving 17 bases between. CDR1 and CDR2 (germline): WSHSY, SAAADI. The CDR3 loop is CASSDPNLWGDTEAFF. For the CDR3, the DNA is TGCGCCAGCAGTGACCCTAACCTGTGGGGGGACACTGAAGCTTTCTTT.

This rearrangement joins TRBV11-3 to TRBJ1-3; 11 nucleotides line up with TRBD1. This CDR3 has 18 residues. Germline CDR1 and CDR2: SGHNT and YENEEA. With 5 bases clipped from V and 2 bases from J, the junction kept 11 bases outside the gene matches. CDR3 protein: CASSPRTGGEFTGNTIYF. As DNA, the CDR3 is TGTGCCAGCAGCCCACGGACAGGGGGCGAATTTACTGGAAACACCATATATTTT.

CDR3 in amino acids: CASSPPVDAEAFF. CDR3 DNA: TGTGCCAGCTCACCACCCGTTGACGCTGAAGCTTTCTTT. The gene calls are TRBV18 and TRBJ1-1; no firm D call. Deletions cut 0 bases from V and 6 bases from J, with 8 bases between. CDR1 is KGHSH and CDR2 is LQKENI in the germline V gene. There are 13 residues in the CDR3. The variable domain in full, completed from reference TRBV18 and TRBJ1-1, reads NAGVMQNPRHLVRRRGQEARLRCSPMKGHSHVYWYRQLPEEGLKFMVYLQKENIIDESGMPKERFSAEFPKEGPSILRIQQVVRGDSAAYFCASSPPVDAEAFFGQGTRLTVV.

The chain employs TRBV19 and TRBJ2-3; possibly TRBD1 for D (5 bases). Deletions cut 3 bases from V and 6 bases from J, with 16 bases between. Looked up from germline, CDR1 is LNHDA and CDR2 is SQIVND (reference sequence). The CDR3 is 15 residues long. The CDR3 region has the DNA TGTGCCAGTAGTATCCGTGGGGCCGACCAGGATACGCAGTATTTT. It encodes CASSIRGADQDTQYF.

The V call is TRBV18, the J call TRBJ2-7; 8 bases align to TRBD1. J gave up 3 bases and V 4 bases, and 2 bases lay outside the gene matches. The CDR3 consists of 13 residues. Germline V gene data show CDR1 as KGHSH and CDR2 as LQKENI. CDR3 amino acids: CASSRQGRYEQYF. DNA of the CDR3: TGTGCCAGCTCACGACAGGGGCGCTACGAGCAGTACTTC.

V is TRBV19 and J is TRBJ1-5, with TRBD1 matching over 7 bases. The germline V gene has CDR1 LNHDA and CDR2 SQIVND (reference sequence). Losses at the gene ends were 9 bases for V and 2 bases for J; bases not matched to a gene: 10. The length of the CDR3 is 15 residues. The chain's CDR3 is CASRQGLAGNQPQHF. DNA of the CDR3: TGTGCCAGCAGACAGGGCTTGGCCGGCAATCAGCCCCAGCATTTT.

The gene calls are TRBV19 and TRBJ2-3; D not resolved. The V end lost 8 bases, the J end lost 0 bases, and 12 bases lay between the germline ends. The CDR3 consists of 14 residues. CDR1 and CDR2 (germline): LNHDA, SQIVND (reference sequence). The CDR3 nucleotides are TGTGCCAGTCCCATCTTGGGGAGCACAGATACGCAGTATTTT. Protein product: CASPILGSTDTQYF. Full variable domain (missing parts from reference TRBV19 and TRBJ2-3): DGGITQSPKYLFRKEGQNVTLSCEQNLNHDAMYWYRQDPGQGLRLIYYSQIVNDFQKGDIAEGYSVSREKKESFPLTVTSAQKNPTAFYLCASPILGSTDTQYFGPGTRLTVL.

J is TRBJ1-3 and V is TRBV6-7; 8 nucleotides line up with TRBD1. TRBV6-7 is placed among ORFs of uncertain function. V gave up 5 bases and J gave up 16 bases; unmatched junction bases: 7. The CDR3 has 11 residues. The CDR3 coding sequence is TGTGCCAGCAGTGAGGGACAGGTGGATTATTTT. It translates to CASSEGQVDYF.